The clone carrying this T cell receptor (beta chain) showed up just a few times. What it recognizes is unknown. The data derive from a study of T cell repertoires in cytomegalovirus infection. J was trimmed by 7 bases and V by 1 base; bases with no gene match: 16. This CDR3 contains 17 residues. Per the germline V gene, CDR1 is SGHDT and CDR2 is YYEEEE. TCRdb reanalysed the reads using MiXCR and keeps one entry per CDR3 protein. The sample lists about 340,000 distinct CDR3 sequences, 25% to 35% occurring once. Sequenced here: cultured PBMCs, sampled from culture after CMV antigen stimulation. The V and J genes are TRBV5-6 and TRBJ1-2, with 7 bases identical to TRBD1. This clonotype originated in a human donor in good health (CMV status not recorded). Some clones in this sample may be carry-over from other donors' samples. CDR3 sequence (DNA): TGTGCCAGCAGCTTGTCAGGAGCCGACAGGGATGGAGGTGGCTACACCTTC. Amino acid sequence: CASSLSGADRDGGGYTF.